This is a list of T cell receptor beta chains from one sample in a study of blood T cells in healthy people across ages. TCRdb analysed the 5' RACE reads with MiXCR anew, one entry per CDR3 protein. The sample holds 1.5 million to 2 million distinct CDR3 sequences, over 25% seen once. What was sequenced was blood. Every receptor here comes from a woman in her 30s in good health. CDR3s leave out the opening cysteine and the closing phenylalanine or tryptophan. The order of the fields is V gene, J gene, CDR3 length, D gene, clone size, CDR3 protein. D genes are given only for firm matches. Some rows mark clone size as missing; the rest say once, few, many or name a class of expanded clone.

TRBV5-1	TRBJ2-1	13	NA	NA	ASSLGVLNYNEQF
TRBV27	TRBJ2-1	12	TRBD2	NA	ASRSGGPHNEQF
TRBV3-1	TRBJ1-1	13	NA	NA	ASSQEGGVNTEAF
TRBV4-3	TRBJ1-4	13	TRBD1	NA	ASSQVDRINEKLF
TRBV9	TRBJ2-1	12	TRBD2	NA	ASSVGLAGNEQL
TRBV6-5	TRBJ2-5	13	TRBD2	NA	ASSPGLAAGETQY
TRBV9	TRBJ1-6	12	NA	NA	ASSAGIYNSPLH
TRBV20-1	TRBJ1-1	14	NA	NA	SAREWDQGGNTKAF
TRBV18	TRBJ2-7	13	NA	NA	ASSPELGETYEQY
TRBV12-3/TRBV12-4	TRBJ2-7	12	NA	many	ASSLDARAYEQY
TRBV10-2	TRBJ1-2	13	TRBD1	few	ASSFADRGGQGYT
TRBV4-1	TRBJ1-4	13	NA	few	ASSQQSVTNEKLF
TRBV7-3	TRBJ2-3	16	TRBD2	few	ASSFSVGLAGSTDTQY
TRBV7-6	TRBJ2-7	13	TRBD2	many	ASRALGLATYEQY
TRBV14	TRBJ2-7	10	NA	few	ASSHLGAEQY
TRBV27	TRBJ2-3	14	NA	NA	ASSLSIGVGADTQY
TRBV12-3/TRBV12-4	TRBJ2-3	11	TRBD2	NA	ASGSGDSDTQY
TRBV4-3	TRBJ1-6	13	NA	few	ASSQDLGLGSPLH
TRBV2	TRBJ2-7	10	NA	NA	ASRWGTYEQY
TRBV5-6	TRBJ2-3	13	TRBD2	NA	ASSPRLAGYDTQY
TRBV11-2	TRBJ1-2	13	NA	NA	ASSLAQRGTYGYT
TRBV20-1	TRBJ2-5	13	TRBD2	many	SASRLAGGQETQY
TRBV11-2	TRBJ2-5	13	TRBD2	many	ASSLAGEGWETQY
TRBV5-1	TRBJ2-1	14	TRBD2	few	ASSPWTSGGAGEQF
TRBV6-1	TRBJ2-3	13	NA	few	ASSDGRGPTDTQY
TRBV12-3/TRBV12-4	TRBJ2-1	10	NA	NA	ASSHSRTFQF
TRBV12-3/TRBV12-4	TRBJ1-1	9	NA	few	ASGSSTEAF
TRBV20-1	TRBJ2-7	10	NA	NA	SAAEGGYEQY
TRBV18	TRBJ2-5	12	NA	few	ASSPEAAEETQY
TRBV12-3/TRBV12-4	TRBJ1-1	14	TRBD1	NA	ASSPGQGAGGTEAF
TRBV7-3	TRBJ1-2	11	NA	many	ASSLQLAYGYT
TRBV5-1	TRBJ2-1	14	NA	few	ASSDEPGHQGNEQF
TRBV20-1	TRBJ2-5	13	NA	NA	SAREDYNTQETQY
TRBV18	NA	12	NA	NA	VSSPMAGVYEQY
TRBV7-9	TRBJ1-2	14	NA	NA	ASSLGATEQSYGYT
TRBV2	TRBJ2-1	13	TRBD2	NA	ASATLSGRGNEQF
TRBV14	TRBJ2-7	15	TRBD1	NA	ASSQGTGTGTIYEQY
TRBV14	TRBJ2-5	13	TRBD1	NA	ASSRGTGFVETQY
TRBV6-6	TRBJ1-6	15	TRBD1	once	ASSGGTGGFYNSPLH
TRBV20-1	TRBJ1-1	13	TRBD1	NA	SGLDRNRQPSKAF
TRBV2	TRBJ2-5	14	TRBD1	few	ASSDTGDRASKTQY
TRBV5-1	TRBJ2-5	13	TRBD1	NA	ASSPGTDLQETQY
TRBV7-9	TRBJ1-2	12	NA	many	ASSSPARNYGYT
TRBV10-3	TRBJ1-2	12	TRBD1	NA	AISEQGPNYGHT
TRBV18	TRBJ2-3	12	NA	NA	ASSPFQGGDTQY
TRBV7-2	TRBJ2-1	13	TRBD1	few	ASSFDRGQYNEQF